What follows describes a single TCR beta chain. Measured with immunoSEQ multiplex PCR; TCRdb has only the in-frame clones, and not every one. The data hold some 70,000 clones, with around 86% observed a single time. This entry is derived from a study of glioma-infiltrating T cells after dendritic cell vaccination. Trimming pared 0 bases from V and 8 bases from J, leaving 8 bases between. The CDR3 contains 12 residues. Germline lookup yields CDR1 SGHNT and CDR2 YYREEE (reference sequence). Sequencing was performed on blood, taken before dendritic cell vaccination. The chain has TRBV5-4 and TRBJ1-2; D uncertain. This sequence originates from a human donor with glioblastoma. Here the CDR3 reads CASSLVREGYTF. The CDR3 coding sequence is TGTGCCAGCAGCTTGGTCCGAGAGGGCTACACCTTC.